Listed below are T cell receptor beta chains from one sample, sequenced in a study of tumor and adjacent non-tumor tissue in lung cancer. One entry per CDR3 protein results from TCRdb running MiXCR on the multiplex PCR reads. This sample carries 35,000 to 55,000 distinct CDR3 sequences, about three fifths of them seen once, and the ten largest clones take over 40%. Sample: distant non-tumor lung tissue. These receptors came from a man aged 45-65 years with non-small cell lung cancer. CDR3s include the opening cysteine and the closing phenylalanine or tryptophan. Fields, in order: V gene, J gene, clone size, D gene, CDR3 protein, CDR3 DNA. The D gene is left open where the match is weak. Some rows mark clone size as missing; the rest say once, few, many or name a class of expanded clone.

TRBV6-2/TRBV6-3	TRBJ2-2	many	TRBD1	CASSYGTVNTGELFF	TGTGCCAGCAGTTACGGGACAGTAAACACCGGGGAGCTGTTTTTT
TRBV11-2	TRBJ2-5	medium-sized	.	CASSLWRSETQYF	TGTGCCAGCAGCTTATGGAGGTCGGAGACCCAGTACTTC
TRBV30	TRBJ1-3	.	.	CARSADSLSGNTIYF	TGTGCCCGGAGCGCGGACAGTCTCTCTGGAAACACCATATATTTT
TRBV29-1	TRBJ2-1	medium-sized	.	CSVPGLARQFF	TGCAGCGTTCCTGGGCTAGCAAGGCAGTTCTTC
TRBV12-3/TRBV12-4	TRBJ2-7	.	.	CASSLIGSSVSHDQYF	TGTGCCAGCAGTTTAATCGGTTCTAGCGTTTCCCACGACCAGTACTTC
TRBV7-9	TRBJ2-1	few	.	CASSLIKDGEQFF	TGTGCCAGCAGTTTAATAAAGGATGGTGAGCAGTTCTTC
TRBV6-2/TRBV6-3	TRBJ2-7	many	.	CASLSQATYEQYF	TGTGCCAGCCTAAGTCAGGCAACCTACGAGCAGTACTTC
TRBV6-6	TRBJ1-5	many	.	CASPDRKSNQPQHF	TGTGCCAGCCCCGACAGGAAAAGCAATCAGCCCCAGCATTTT
TRBV20-1	TRBJ2-3	once	TRBD1	CNATPDRERERGTDTQYF	TGCAATGCTACCCCGGACAGGGAGAGGGAGAGAGGAACAGATACGCAGTATTTT
TRBV20-1	TRBJ1-2	many	.	CSARDLGHLNYGYTF	TGCAGTGCTAGAGATCTCGGACACCTGAACTATGGCTACACCTTC
TRBV6-5	TRBJ2-2	.	.	CVSRGWGFLGRTGMLFF	TGTGTCAGCAGAGGATGGGGATTTCTGGGGCGAACCGGGATGCTGTTTTTT
TRBV20-1	TRBJ2-7	many	TRBD2	CSAGGGGGLGEQYF	TGCAGTGCTGGTGGTGGCGGGGGGCTTGGCGAGCAGTACTTC
TRBV5-1	TRBJ2-3	many	.	CASSLQDLKNTQYF	TGCGCCAGCAGCTTGCAGGACCTTAAGAATACGCAGTATTTT
TRBV11-3	TRBJ2-1	.	.	CASSLERSWPVF	TGTGCCAGCAGCTTAGAACGGTCTTGGCCTGTCTTC
TRBV29-1	TRBJ1-1	.	.	CSSGQMDTEAFF	TGCAGCTCGGGGCAGATGGACACTGAAGCTTTCTTT
TRBV30	TRBJ1-6	few	TRBD1	CAWSVPGQGHSPLHF	TGTGCCTGGAGTGTACCGGGACAGGGTCATTCACCCCTCCACTTT
TRBV4-1	TRBJ2-3	.	.	CASSSRHSTNTQYF	TGCGCCAGCAGTTCGCGACACAGCACAAATACGCAGTATTTT
TRBV6-6	TRBJ1-4	.	.	CASSPVGAGSEKQFF	.
TRBV6-5	TRBJ2-6	.	.	CASTLKGQGSWGANVLTF	TGTGCCAGCACCCTAAAGGGCCAGGGGAGCTGGGGGGCCAACGTCCTGACTTTC
TRBV4-1	TRBJ2-5	many	.	CASNRVEGETQYF	TGCGCCAGCAACAGGGTTGAAGGGGAGACCCAGTACTTC
TRBV5-6	TRBJ2-1	few	.	CTSSWARGSTTSYNEQFF	TGTACCAGCAGCTGGGCCAGGGGCAGCACCACCTCCTACAACGAGCAGTTCTTC
TRBV28	TRBJ2-1	many	.	CASAWGTSSYNEQFF	TGTGCCAGTGCATGGGGAACTAGCTCCTACAATGAGCAGTTCTTC
TRBV20-1	TRBJ1-2	many	.	CSALGTGNTNYGYTF	TGCAGTGCCCTCGGGACGGGGAATACTAACTATGGCTACACCTTC
TRBV11-2	TRBJ2-1	.	TRBD2	CASSLESGRFRYEQFF	TGTGCCAGCAGCTTAGAAAGCGGGAGATTTAGGTATGAGCAGTTCTTC
TRBV6-2/TRBV6-3	TRBJ2-1	.	TRBD2	CASFYEREVPYNEQFF	TGTGCCAGCTTTTATGAGCGGGAGGTTCCCTACAATGAGCAGTTCTTC
TRBV11-1	TRBJ2-1	once	.	CASSLTSRSYNEQFF	TGTGCCAGCAGCTTAACTAGCAGGTCCTACAATGAGCAGTTCTTC
TRBV4-2	TRBJ2-7	.	TRBD2	CASSPHTSGGAYEQYF	TGTGCCAGCAGTCCTCATACTAGCGGGGGGGCCTACGAGCAGTACTTC
TRBV29-1	TRBJ1-2	.	.	CSVEAGRDPGYTF	TGCAGCGTTGAAGCGGGGCGGGACCCTGGCTACACCTTC
TRBV19	TRBJ2-5	.	TRBD2	CASSAGTSGGTQYF	TGTGCCAGTAGTGCCGGGACTAGCGGCGGAACCCAGTACTTC
TRBV10-2	TRBJ1-1	.	.	CASSEYVGRGRSAEAFF	TGCGCCAGCAGCGAGTACGTGGGCAGGGGAAGAAGTGCTGAAGCTTTCTTT
TRBV12-3/TRBV12-4	TRBJ2-5	many	TRBD2	CASTASGSLETQYF	TGTGCCAGCACCGCTAGCGGGAGTCTCGAGACCCAGTACTTC
TRBV11-2	TRBJ2-7	.	.	CANRIGGGSYGQYF	TGTGCCAATAGGATTGGGGGTGGATCCTACGGGCAGTACTTC
TRBV6-6	TRBJ2-5	many	.	CASSRRVDETQYF	TGTGCCAGCAGCCGCAGGGTGGACGAGACCCAGTACTTC
TRBV28	TRBJ2-1	.	.	CASSLREKQFF	TGTGCCAGCAGTTTAAGGGAGAAGCAGTTCTTC
TRBV10-3	TRBJ2-7	.	.	CAISLGESYKQYF	TGTGCCATCAGTCTGGGGGAGTCATATAAGCAGTACTTC
TRBV5-6	TRBJ2-2	many	.	CASSLGLGNPGELFF	TGTGCCAGCAGCTTGGGGCTAGGTAACCCCGGGGAGCTGTTTTTT
TRBV5-5	TRBJ2-7	many	.	CASSLDGPSYEQYF	TGTGCCAGCAGCTTGGACGGTCCCTCCTACGAGCAGTACTTC
TRBV5-4	TRBJ2-2	once	.	CASFRTGARPTGELFF	TGTGCCAGTTTTCGTACGGGAGCAAGACCCACCGGGGAGCTTTTTTTT
TRBV28	TRBJ1-5	many	.	CASSLSQGQGNQPQHF	TGTGCCAGCAGTTTATCCCAGGGGCAGGGCAATCAGCCCCAGCATTTT
TRBV7-8	TRBJ1-1	many	.	CASSLGARGNRLIGFF	TGTGCCAGCAGCTTAGGGGCCAGGGGAAACCGCCTGATAGGTTTCTTT
TRBV5-6	TRBJ2-2	.	.	CASSDTRNTGEPFF	TGTGCCAGCAGCGATACAAGAAACACCGGGGAGCCGTTTTTT
TRBV19	TRBJ1-1	.	.	CASSPPDYSDTETFF	TGTGCCAGTAGCCCGCCGGATTATAGCGACACTGAAACTTTCTTT
TRBV11-2	TRBJ1-6	medium-sized	.	CASRGPFHSPLHF	TGTGCCAGCAGGGGACCCTTCCATTCACCCCTCCACTTT
TRBV5-1	TRBJ2-7	many	.	CASSLVGASYEQYF	TGCGCCAGCAGCTTGGTAGGGGCGTCCTACGAGCAGTACTTC
TRBV10-3	TRBJ2-3	many	.	CAISDNTDTQYF	TGTGCCATCAGTGACAACACAGATACGCAGTATTTT
TRBV21-1	TRBJ1-5	few	.	CASTPTAGWNQPQHF	TGTGCCAGCACCCCGACCGCCGGGTGGAATCAGCCCCAGCATTTT
TRBV30	TRBJ2-7	.	TRBD1	CPWSPGTGREQYF	TGTCCCTGGAGTCCCGGGACAGGGAGGGAGCAGTACTTC
TRBV30	TRBJ2-5	.	.	CAWSAARMVQETEYF	TGTGCCTGGAGCGCCGCCAGGATGGTTCAAGAGACCGAGTACTTC